This entry lists 9 T cell receptor beta chains sequenced from one sample in a study of TIL therapy for anti-PD-1-resistant metastatic lung cancer. The libraries were made with immunoSEQ v3. Assay used: immunoSEQ multiplex PCR; TCRdb lists only in-frame clones, some missing. The sample has under 55,000 clones; around three quarters are singletons. Specified time point: pre-treatment sample, taken before nivolumab and TIL therapy. The starting material was blood, obtained at baseline. These receptors were taken from a woman aged 30-79 years with non-small cell lung cancer.

V gene TRBV11-3 combines with J gene TRBJ1-1, with D perhaps TRBD1 (6 bases). V gave up 5 bases and J gave up 6 bases, with 22 bases separating them. The germline CDR1 and CDR2 sequences are SGHNT and YENEEA. CDR3 length equals 16 residues. CDR3 residues: CASSLRAGGGVAEAFF. The CDR3 DNA sequence: TGTGCCAGCAGCCTAAGGGCTGGGGGGGGCGTCGCTGAAGCTTTCTTT.

Here the CDR3 reads CASSYRASDTQYF. The CDR3 coding sequence is TGTGCCAGCAGTTACAGGGCTTCGGATACGCAGTATTTT. J is TRBJ2-3 and V is TRBV6-5, with D uncertain. The CDR3 loop spans 13 amino acids. V dropped 2 bases and J dropped 6 bases, with 9 bases sitting between them. Germline assignment: CDR1 MNHEY and CDR2 SVGAGI.

This clone was seen a handful of times. For the CDR3, the DNA is TGTGCCAGCAGCCTGGGACGTGGGGGCAATCAGCCCCAGCATTTT. Translating gives CASSLGRGGNQPQHF. The chain combines TRBV7-9 with TRBJ1-5; the D gene is possibly TRBD1 (5 bases). The V end lost 5 bases, the J end lost 2 bases, and 13 bases lay between the germline ends. The CDR3 runs 15 residues. CDR1 and CDR2 (germline): SEHNR, FQNEAQ (reference sequence).

This clone turned up a few times. The chain has TRBV19 and TRBJ1-4; TRBD1 agrees at 7 bases. CDR1 LNHDA and CDR2 SQIVND come from the germline V gene (reference sequence). The CDR3 is 15 amino acids. The trim removed 1 base at V and 7 bases at J, leaving 6 bases unmatched. CDR3 nucleotide sequence: TGTGCCAGTAGTATAGTGCCAGGGGGAAGTGAAAAACTGTTTTTT. This codes for CASSIVPGGSEKLFF.

For the CDR3, the DNA is TGTGCCAGCAGTCCCGGGACTAGCGGCCTCTACGAGCAGTACTTC. This translates into CASSPGTSGLYEQYF. The chain is built from TRBV28 and TRBJ2-7, with 11 bases fitting TRBD2. Trimming removed 5 bases from V and 3 bases from J; junction bases left unmatched: 6. CDR1 is MDHEN, CDR2 SYDVKM, per germline. This CDR3 has 15 residues.

The chain uses TRBV7-9 and TRBJ2-5, with D tentatively TRBD1 (5 bases). The CDR3 spans 14 residues. Per germline, CDR1 SEHNR and CDR2 FQNEAQ (reference sequence). V was pared by 5 bases and J by 5 bases, with 15 bases between. The CDR3 coding sequence is TGTGCCAGCAGCGATATAGGGGTTCAGGAGACCCAGTACTTC. The encoded protein is CASSDIGVQETQYF. Filled out from reference TRBV7-9 and TRBJ2-5, the complete variable domain reads DTGVSQNPRHKITKRGQNVTFRCDPISEHNRLYWYRQTLGQGPEFLTYFQNEAQLEKSRLLSDRFSAERPKGSFSTLEIQRTEQGDSAMYLCASSDIGVQETQYFGPGTRLLVL.

The rearrangement links TRBV7-2 to TRBJ1-6; D call uncertain. V dropped 5 bases and J dropped 7 bases, with 6 bases sitting between them. The CDR3 loop spans 12 amino acids. Per germline, CDR1 SGHTA and CDR2 FQGNSA. In DNA form, the CDR3 reads TGTGCCAGCAGCCCGACGAATTCACCCCTCCACTTT. It codes for CASSPTNSPLHF. The whole variable domain, filled in from reference TRBV7-2 and TRBJ1-6, reads GAGVSQSPSNKVTEKGKDVELRCDPISGHTALYWYRQSLGQGLEFLIYFQGNSAPDKSGLPSDRFSAERTGGSVSTLTIQRTQQEDSAVYLCASSPTNSPLHFGNGTRLTVT.

This clone has just a few counts. The rearrangement links TRBV6-1 to TRBJ2-7, with 11 bases identical to TRBD1. The V gene's germline CDR1 is MNHNS and CDR2 SASEGT. V lost 6 bases, J lost 6 bases, and 7 bases stayed unmatched. The CDR3 runs to 14 residues. CDR3 nucleotides: TGTGCCAGCAGCCTCGGGACAGGGGGTAGCGAGCAGTACTTC. It is translated as CASSLGTGGSEQYF.

The gene calls are TRBV11-2 and TRBJ1-1; D is unclear. V lost 3 bases, J lost 1 base, and 6 bases lay in between. CDR3 size: 13 residues. Germline loops: CDR1 SGHAT, CDR2 FQNNGV. The CDR3 bases are TGTGCCAGCAGCTTCACGGCGAACACTGAAGCTTTCTTT. This sequence encodes CASSFTANTEAFF.